Reported below is one T cell receptor (beta chain). Antigen: not known. Next came a second PCR, run for about 7 to 11 cycles, which used a sample-barcoded 5' primer along with a J-beta primer mix. TCRdb reprocessed the 5' RACE reads via MiXCR and lists one record per CDR3 protein. Seen here are more than 650,000 distinct CDR3 sequences, about a fifth observed once, and the top ten hold around a fifth. Total RNA, at least 5 micrograms per sample, came from PBMCs. This sample was included in a study of blood T cells in healthy people across ages. The CDR3 is 15 amino acids. Germline V CDR1 and CDR2: SSHAT, FNYEAQ (reference sequence). Overall study results and limits: While age rose, TCR beta diversity per million T cells dropped in a roughly linear way. The CMV status of each donor remained undetermined, and this could have confounded shifts in expanded clonotypes.

This TCR derives from a man aged 65 to 79 in good health. This chain links TRBV7-7 with TRBJ2-1; 7 bases agree with TRBD2. Gene TRBJ2-7 matches the end of the DNA better, so the J call may be wrong. Source material: blood. The CDR3 reads CASSLAYGGRDEQYF. CDR3 nucleotide sequence: TGTGCCAGCAGCTTAGCGTACGGTGGGAGGGATGAGCAGTACTTC.